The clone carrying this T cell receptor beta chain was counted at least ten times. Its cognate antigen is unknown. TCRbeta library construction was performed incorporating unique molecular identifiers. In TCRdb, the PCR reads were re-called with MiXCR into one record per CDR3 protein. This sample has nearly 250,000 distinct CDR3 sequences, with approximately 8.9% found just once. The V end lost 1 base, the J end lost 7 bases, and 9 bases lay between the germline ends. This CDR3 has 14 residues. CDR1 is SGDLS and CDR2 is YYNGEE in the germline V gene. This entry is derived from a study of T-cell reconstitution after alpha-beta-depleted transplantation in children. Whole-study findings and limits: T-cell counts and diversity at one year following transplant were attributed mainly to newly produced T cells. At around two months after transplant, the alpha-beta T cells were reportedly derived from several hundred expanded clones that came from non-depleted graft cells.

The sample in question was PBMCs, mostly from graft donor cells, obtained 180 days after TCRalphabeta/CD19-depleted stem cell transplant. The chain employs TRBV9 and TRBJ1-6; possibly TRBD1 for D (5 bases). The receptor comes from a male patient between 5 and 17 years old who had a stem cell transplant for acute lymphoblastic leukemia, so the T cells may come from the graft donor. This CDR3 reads CASSVTGENSPLHF. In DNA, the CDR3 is TGTGCCAGCAGCGTAACAGGAGAAAATTCACCCCTCCACTTT.